These 27 T cell receptor beta chains came from one sample sequenced in a study of T cell responses to AZD1222 COVID-19 vaccine. Using immunoSEQ multiplex PCR, the repertoire was profiled, and TCRdb retains in-frame clones only, with some absent. This table has under 150,000 clones, approximately 91% appearing once. The sample in question was peripheral blood, obtained on day 0 of AZD1222 vaccination. The origin of the receptors is an adult in good health.

In this sample, this clone turned up once. V is TRBV9 and J is TRBJ1-6; D uncertain. The CDR3 extends over 15 amino acids. Deletions cut 4 bases from V and 9 bases from J, with 17 bases between. Per the germline V gene, CDR1 is SGDLS and CDR2 is YYNGEE. CDR3 in amino acids: CASSIGPDQTSPLHF. CDR3 bases: TGTGCCAGCAGCATCGGGCCAGACCAAACTTCACCCCTCCACTTT.

The V gene is TRBV6-5, the J gene TRBJ2-1, with TRBD2 as a possible D gene (5 bases). CDR3 length equals 14 residues. Germline-derived CDR1 and CDR2 are MNHEY and SVGAGI. V was cut by 0 bases and J by 8 bases, with 11 bases left in between. The CDR3: CASSYSAGSHEQFF. In DNA form, the CDR3 reads TGTGCCAGCAGTTACTCCGCTGGGAGTCATGAGCAGTTCTTC.

The rearrangement uses TRBV5-6 and TRBJ1-5; D is unresolved. Germline CDR1 reads SGHDT; CDR2 reads YYEEEE. V lost 3 bases, J lost 0 bases, and 10 bases lay in between. CDR3 length: 15 residues. CDR3 coding DNA: TGTGCCAGCAGCTCCCGACATAGTAGCAATCAGCCCCAGCATTTT. Translation: CASSSRHSSNQPQHF.

The CDR3 bases are TGTGCCAGCAGTCCAAGAGCGGCTGGGGCCAACGTCCTGACTTTC. Its translation: CASSPRAAGANVLTF. The V gene is TRBV27, the J gene TRBJ2-6; TRBD2 might be the D (5 bases). V gave up 5 bases and J gave up 2 bases, with 10 bases separating them. This CDR3 has 15 residues. The germline gives CDR1 MNHEY, CDR2 SMNVEV (reference sequence).

This chain links TRBV28 with TRBJ1-4; maybe TRBD1 (6 bases). Deletions cut 4 bases from V and 12 bases from J, with 12 bases between. This CDR3 has 12 amino acids. The germline V gene has CDR1 MDHEN and CDR2 SYDVKM. The CDR3 sequence is CASSSSGEELFF. Written as DNA, the CDR3 is TGTGCCAGCAGTTCTTCAGGGGAAGAACTGTTTTTT.

This clone was observed once. The genes are TRBV18 and TRBJ2-7; 12 bases map to TRBD2. This CDR3 has 16 amino acids. Trimming took 6 bases from V and 6 from J; bases not matched to a gene: 12. The germline gives CDR1 KGHSH, CDR2 LQKENI. The CDR3 nucleotides read TGTGCCAGCTCGCGCCCCCTAGCGGGAGGGCTGGGCGAGCAGTACTTC. Translation gives CASSRPLAGGLGEQYF.

This rearrangement joins TRBV28 to TRBJ1-1; D remains unclear. CDR1 is MDHEN, CDR2 SYDVKM, per germline. The CDR3 has 11 amino acids. V was cut by 5 bases and J by 6 bases, with 7 bases left in between. In DNA form, the CDR3 reads TGTGCCAGCAGTCAGAGGGCTGAAGCTTTCTTT. Protein: CASSQRAEAFF.

The chain carries TRBV11-1 and TRBJ1-2; weak D call: TRBD1 (5 bases). CDR1 and CDR2 (germline): SGHAT, FQDESV (reference sequence). This CDR3 region has 15 residues. Between the trimmed V and J ends, which lost 2 bases and 0 bases, there was a span of 10 bases. The CDR3 coding sequence is TGTGCCAGCAGCTTACGGAGGGGTACTAACTATGGCTACACCTTC. It encodes CASSLRRGTNYGYTF.

The chain joins TRBV7-9 to TRBJ1-1, with 7 nucleotides matching TRBD1. CDR1 and CDR2 from the germline V gene are SEHNR and FQNEAQ (reference sequence). The CDR3 loop spans 14 amino acids. V gave up 4 bases and J gave up 4 bases; unmatched junction bases: 6. CDR3 residues: CASSSGQVGTEAFF. The CDR3 nucleotides read TGTGCCAGCAGCTCCGGACAGGTAGGCACTGAAGCTTTCTTT. Supplemented by reference TRBV7-9 and TRBJ1-1, the full variable domain reads DTGVSQNPRHKITKRGQNVTFRCDPISEHNRLYWYRQTLGQGPEFLTYFQNEAQLEKSRLLSDRFSAERPKGSFSTLEIQRTEQGDSAMYLCASSSGQVGTEAFFGQGTRLTVV.

The chain combines TRBV4-2 with TRBJ2-5, with D possibly TRBD2 on 5 matching bases. The ends were cut back, 0 bases at V and 1 base at J, with 15 bases in the middle. Looked up from germline, CDR1 is LGHNA and CDR2 is YNFKEQ. The CDR3 consists of 17 residues. The CDR3 protein is CASSQDPPAGLQETQYF. In DNA form, the CDR3 reads TGTGCCAGCAGCCAAGATCCTCCGGCAGGACTCCAAGAGACCCAGTACTTC.

This clone showed up just once. The gene calls are TRBV6-2 or TRBV6-3 and TRBJ1-2, with D unclear. The germline V gene encodes CDR1 MNHEY and CDR2 SVGEGT. This CDR3 is 15 amino acids long. Trimming shortened V by 4 bases and J by 3 bases, and 15 bases separated the two germline ends. The CDR3 sequence: CASSWLRSLYYGYTF. The CDR3 DNA follows: TGTGCCAGCAGTTGGCTAAGGAGCCTCTACTATGGCTACACCTTC.

The chain links TRBV15 to TRBJ2-3, with TRBD2 as a possible D gene (8 bases). The V end lost 4 bases, the J end lost 6 bases, and 20 bases lay between the germline ends. The CDR3 is 16 residues long. Germline CDR1 reads LNHNV; CDR2 reads YYDKDF (reference sequence). The CDR3 here is CATSTRLARGLDTQYF. Written as DNA, the CDR3 is TGTGCCACCAGCACCAGACTAGCGAGGGGGCTGGATACGCAGTATTTT.

The V call is TRBV29-1, the J call TRBJ1-1; D not certain. V gave up 3 bases and J gave up 2 bases, with 7 bases separating them. In germline, CDR1 is SQVTM, CDR2 ANQGSEA. CDR3 size: 12 residues. Here the CDR3 DNA reads TGCAGCGTTGAGCACGGAAACACTGAAGCTTTCTTT. This gives the protein CSVEHGNTEAFF.

The gene calls are TRBV28 and TRBJ1-2, with 10 bases that match TRBD1. Germline values: CDR1 MDHEN, CDR2 SYDVKM. This CDR3 has 13 residues. V lost 6 bases, J lost 2 bases, and 0 bases stayed unmatched. The CDR3: CASRGQGNYGYTF. The CDR3 nucleotides read TGTGCCAGCAGGGGACAGGGGAACTATGGCTACACCTTC.

The V gene is TRBV5-5, the J gene TRBJ1-1; 9 bases align to TRBD1. J gave up 6 bases and V 6 bases, and 15 bases lay outside the gene matches. Germline CDR1 SGHKS, CDR2 YYEKEE (reference sequence). This CDR3 has 16 amino acids. DNA of the CDR3: TGTGCCAGCACCGAACAGGGGGCGCACCAATGGGCTGAAGCTTTCTTT. It specifies CASTEQGAHQWAEAFF.

The J gene is TRBJ2-1, the V gene TRBV9, with 8 bases fitting TRBD2. Germline V gene data show CDR1 as SGDLS and CDR2 as YYNGEE. This CDR3 is built from 15 residues. J was trimmed by 2 bases and V by 3 bases; bases with no gene match: 4. CDR3 loop: CASSGAGVTYNEQFF. In nucleotides, the CDR3 is TGTGCCAGCAGCGGAGCGGGGGTGACCTACAATGAGCAGTTCTTC.

The chain joins TRBV30 to TRBJ1-3; 7 nucleotides line up with TRBD1. Germline CDR1 reads GTSNPN; CDR2 reads SVGIG (reference sequence). The V gene end was trimmed by 2 bases and the J gene end by 0 bases; junction bases not matched to a gene: 4. CDR3 length: 15 residues. The CDR3 loop is CAWSRGLGSGNTIYF. CDR3 DNA: TGTGCCTGGAGTAGGGGGCTAGGCTCTGGAAACACCATATATTTT.

This rearrangement joins TRBV12-3 or TRBV12-4 to TRBJ2-5; possibly TRBD2 for D (6 bases). V lost 6 bases and J lost 4, with 12 bases in between. CDR3 length: 13 amino acids. In DNA, the CDR3 is TGTGCCAGCAGGGTCGCGGGGCCAGAGACCCAGTACTTC. The encoded protein is CASRVAGPETQYF.

This clone has just one count. The V and J genes are TRBV13 and TRBJ1-1; D remains ambiguous. The CDR3 length is 11 residues. Germline CDR1 reads PRHDT; CDR2 reads FYEKMQ (reference sequence). Trimming stripped 5 bases from V and 6 bases from J, with 7 bases between. The chain's CDR3 is CASSRRPEAFF. CDR3 sequence (DNA): TGTGCCAGCAGCCGGCGACCTGAAGCTTTCTTT.

V is TRBV11-2 and J is TRBJ1-1; D may be TRBD1 (5 bases). Germline V gene sequence: CDR1 SGHAT, CDR2 FQNNGV. The germline V and J ends were trimmed by 1 base and 3 bases, with 15 bases remaining between them. This CDR3 comprises 16 residues. CDR3 loop: CASSLVGRGYDTEAFF. As DNA, the CDR3 is TGTGCCAGCAGCTTAGTAGGCCGGGGCTATGACACTGAAGCTTTCTTT.

V is TRBV5-6 and J is TRBJ1-2; tentative D call: TRBD1 (6 bases). Germline V gene data show CDR1 as SGHDT and CDR2 as YYEEEE. V was shortened by 4 bases and J by 4 bases, with 14 bases between the two germline ends. The CDR3 spans 14 residues. DNA of the CDR3: TGTGCCAGCAGCCCGGGGGGGGGCGGCTATGGCTACACCTTC. This translates into CASSPGGGGYGYTF.

The chain is built from TRBV19 and TRBJ1-1; D might be TRBD1 (5 bases). Germline values: CDR1 LNHDA, CDR2 SQIVND (reference sequence). The CDR3 contains 16 residues. Trimming took 1 base from V and 0 from J, leaving 12 bases between them. The CDR3 reads CASSIVQGPMNTEAFF. The CDR3 region has the DNA TGTGCCAGTAGTATAGTCCAGGGACCCATGAACACTGAAGCTTTCTTT.

The chain links TRBV5-5 to TRBJ2-5; TRBD1 is a possible D gene (6 bases). The CDR3 sequence is 15 residues long. Germline V CDR1 and CDR2: SGHKS, YYEKEE (reference sequence). The ends were cut back, 0 bases at V and 5 bases at J, with 14 bases in the middle. The CDR3: CASSLGVGGRETQYF. CDR3 nucleotide sequence: TGTGCCAGCAGCTTGGGGGTTGGGGGCCGGGAGACCCAGTACTTC.

This clone was picked up one time. The V and J genes are TRBV2 and TRBJ1-1; TRBD1 aligns across 8 bases. V dropped 6 bases and J dropped 1; count of bases not matched to a gene: 4. CDR3 size: 14 residues. Germline V gene sequence: CDR1 SNHLY, CDR2 FYNNEI. The CDR3 bases are TGTGCCAGCAGAGGGGACAGGACGAACACTGAAGCTTTCTTT. Its translation: CASRGDRTNTEAFF.

V and J are TRBV5-1 and TRBJ2-5, with D perhaps assigned TRBD1 or TRBD2 (6 bases each). Germline V gene data show CDR1 as SGHRS and CDR2 as YFSETQ. Trimming removed 3 bases at V and 4 bases at J, with 16 bases between. The CDR3 spans 15 residues. CDR3 region: CASSSRGGNRETQYF. DNA for the CDR3: TGCGCCAGCAGCTCGAGAGGGGGGAACCGAGAGACCCAGTACTTC.

V and J are TRBV25-1 and TRBJ1-6, with TRBD1 matching over 7 bases. The CDR3 covers 13 residues. Trimming took 7 bases from V and 8 from J; bases not matched to a gene: 5. CDR1 is MGHDK, CDR2 SYGVNS, per germline. The CDR3 DNA follows: TGTGCCAGCACGGGACAGCCGGATTCACCCCTCCACTTT. Protein product: CASTGQPDSPLHF.

The J gene is TRBJ2-5, the V gene TRBV7-2, with 7 nucleotides matching TRBD1. This CDR3 has 14 residues. J lost 3 bases, V lost 8 bases, and 9 bases had no gene match. The germline gives CDR1 SGHTA, CDR2 FQGNSA. The CDR3 DNA reads as TGTGCCAGCTCCCTCGGTGACAGGGAAGAGACCCAGTACTTC. Translated: CASSLGDREETQYF.